A single sample is the source of the 28 T cell receptor beta chains below, sequenced in a study of T cell repertoires in aging, cancer and after chemotherapy. TCR beta rearrangements were amplified from peripheral blood genomic DNA. TRB rearrangements spanning V, D and J were amplified using mixed TRB-A/B primers. MiXCR was run by TCRdb on the multiplex PCR reads, yielding one entry per CDR3 protein. Of several thousand distinct CDR3 sequences detected, around 21% appear once; the ten largest clones hold about 16%. Sequenced material: blood. The receptors originated from a human donor with a blood cancer.

This clonotype is medium-sized (0.01 to 0.1%) in the sample. The chain couples TRBV7-9 to TRBJ1-2; no clear D gene. The germline V gene encodes CDR1 SEHNR and CDR2 FQNEAQ (reference sequence). Trimming cost V 0 bases and J 8 bases, with 10 bases left between them. The CDR3 loop spans 13 amino acids. Here the CDR3 reads CASSLAGKGGYTF. The CDR3 nucleotides read TGTGCCAGCAGCTTAGCAGGGAAGGGCGGCTACACCTTC. Using reference TRBV7-9 and TRBJ1-2 for the parts outside the CDR3, the full variable domain is DTGVSQNPRHKITKRGQNVTFRCDPISEHNRLYWYRQTLGQGPEFLTYFQNEAQLEKSRLLSDRFSAERPKGSFSTLEIQRTEQGDSAMYLCASSLAGKGGYTFGSGTRLTVV.

This clonotype rates as medium-sized. The chain links TRBV29-1 to TRBJ1-2, with no clear D. Germline V gives CDR1 SQVTM, CDR2 ANQGSEA. CDR3 length: 11 amino acids. The V end was cut by 4 bases, the J end by 5 bases, with 8 bases between. The CDR3 region has the DNA TGCAGCGTTGTGGTGGGGTATGGCTACACCTTC. Protein product: CSVVVGYGYTF.

The chain employs TRBV11-2 and TRBJ2-3, with 7 bases identical to TRBD2. Germline lookup yields CDR1 SGHAT and CDR2 FQNNGV. There are 15 residues in the CDR3. V shed 8 bases, J shed 2 bases, and the junction held 10 bases outside the gene matches. Here the CDR3 DNA reads TGTGCCAGCGCCTTCAATAGCGGGTACACAGATACGCAGTATTTT. This translates into CASAFNSGYTDTQYF.

In this sample, this clonotype is medium-sized. CDR3 DNA sequence: TGTGCCAGCAGCCAGTTTCGCCAAGAGACCCAGTACTTC. It is translated as CASSQFRQETQYF. The chain combines TRBV14 with TRBJ2-5; D gene ambiguous. The V gene's germline CDR1 is SGHDN and CDR2 FVKESK. CDR3 size: 13 residues. V was shortened by 3 bases and J by 1 base, with 6 bases between the two germline ends.

In its sample, this clonotype ranks as medium-sized (0.01 to 0.1%). The gene calls are TRBV30 and TRBJ2-2; TRBD1 matches at 7 bases. The CDR3 is 16 amino acids. V lost 4 bases to trimming and J lost 0 bases; unmatched junction nucleotides: 8. Per the germline V gene, CDR1 is GTSNPN and CDR2 is SVGIG (reference sequence). DNA of the CDR3: TGTGCCTGGATGAAATCAGGGACAGCGAACACCGGGGAGCTGTTTTTT. Amino acid sequence: CAWMKSGTANTGELFF.

In this sample, this clonotype is medium-sized. V and J are TRBV6-5 and TRBJ1-2; 10 positions agree with TRBD1. There are 16 residues in the CDR3. V was pared by 4 bases and J by 2 bases, with 7 bases of the junction left unmatched. CDR1 is MNHEY and CDR2 is SVGAGI in the germline V gene. CDR3 coding DNA: TGTGCCAGCAGTTCACCCAGACAGGGGGCGAACTATGGCTACACCTTC. Its protein is CASSSPRQGANYGYTF.

Relative to its sample, this clonotype is medium-sized. J is TRBJ2-1 and V is TRBV18; 11 bases fit TRBD2. Germline CDR1 and CDR2: KGHSH and LQKENI. With V trimmed by 3 bases and J by 4 bases, 11 bases remained unmatched. This CDR3 contains 18 residues. The CDR3 loop reads CASSPLGPGLADYNEQFF. For the CDR3, the DNA is TGTGCCAGCTCACCGTTGGGGCCGGGACTAGCGGATTACAATGAGCAGTTCTTC.

Details on this clonotype: Being one base from a much bigger clone, this may be a read error. V usage is TRBV6-6 and J usage is TRBJ1-1; no reliable D call. CDR1 is MNHNY, CDR2 SVGAGI, per germline (reference sequence). The CDR3 sequence is 13 residues long. V gave up 7 bases and J gave up 4 bases, with 13 bases separating them. In nucleotides, the CDR3 is TGTGCCAGCATACCAAGGACGGCCACTGAAGCTTTCTTT. This gives the protein CASIPRTATEAFF.

In its sample, this clonotype ranks as medium-sized. This rearrangement joins TRBV19 to TRBJ2-7; D possibly matches TRBD1 or TRBD2 (6 bases each). The CDR3 spans 13 residues. In germline, CDR1 is LNHDA, CDR2 SQIVND (reference sequence). The V and J ends lost 6 bases and 7 bases respectively, with 16 bases between them. The CDR3 DNA sequence: TGTGCCAGTAGGTCCGGGGGCACTTGGGAGCAGTACTTC. Amino acid sequence: CASRSGGTWEQYF.

This clonotype is labeled as medium-sized (0.01 to 0.1%). The chain couples TRBV20-1 to TRBJ1-2, with D perhaps matching TRBD1 (5 bases). CDR3 size: 11 residues. The germline V gene has CDR1 DFQATT and CDR2 SNEGSKA (reference sequence). The ends were cut back, 6 bases at V and 6 bases at J, with 11 bases in the middle. CDR3 coding DNA: TGCAGTGCGGAGGGCAGGGATGGCTACACCTTC. It codes for CSAEGRDGYTF.

This clonotype is a singleton in its sample. The conserved phenylalanine or tryptophan normally closing the CDR3 is absent here, so this likely arose from a read error. The CDR3 DNA sequence: TGTGCCAGCAGCCAAAGGGCCGGGACAGGGGTTACTGAGCAGTTCCTC. As protein: CASSQRAGTGVTEQFL. V and J are TRBV7-2 and TRBJ2-1; TRBD1 agrees at 10 bases. The CDR3 has 16 residues. Looked up from germline, CDR1 is SGHTA and CDR2 is FQGNSA. Trimming removed 5 bases from V and 9 bases from J; junction bases left unmatched: 13.

This clonotype is medium-sized within its sample. In nucleotides, the CDR3 is TGTGCCAGCAGTTCGCCGGACGTCACAGATACGCAGTATTTT. Its protein product is CASSSPDVTDTQYF. V and J are TRBV6-2 or TRBV6-3 and TRBJ2-3; D gene ambiguous. This CDR3 contains 14 residues. Per the germline V gene, CDR1 is MNHEY and CDR2 is SVGEGT. V dropped 4 bases and J dropped 2 bases, with 10 bases sitting between them.

Within the sample, this clonotype is medium-sized (0.01 to 0.1%). The chain combines TRBV5-1 with TRBJ2-2; D might be TRBD2 (5 bases). This CDR3 is 16 amino acids long. V dropped 4 bases and J dropped 2 bases, with 15 bases sitting between them. Germline V gene sequence: CDR1 SGHRS, CDR2 YFSETQ. The CDR3 protein is CASSPDYSGNTGELFF. Here the CDR3 DNA reads TGCGCCAGCAGCCCCGACTATTCGGGAAACACCGGGGAGCTGTTTTTT.

This clonotype has more than one count but fewer than ten. The genes are TRBV27 and TRBJ1-1; D ambiguous. Germline lookup yields CDR1 MNHEY and CDR2 SMNVEV (reference sequence). This CDR3 contains 16 residues. V lost 0 bases to trimming and J lost 2 bases, with 13 bases between them. CDR3 sequence: CASSLSRFGINTEAFF. The DNA for the CDR3 is TGTGCCAGCAGTTTATCCCGTTTTGGTATAAACACTGAAGCTTTCTTT.

This clonotype was counted a few times. This chain uses TRBV5-1 with TRBJ2-1; 10 bases line up with TRBD1. The V gene's germline CDR1 is SGHRS and CDR2 YFSETQ. Trimming cost V 0 bases and J 6 bases; bases outside gene matches: 3. The CDR3 contains 15 residues. For the CDR3, the DNA is TGCGCCAGCAGCTTGGATGGGGACAGGGGCAATGAGCAGTTCTTC. Its translation: CASSLDGDRGNEQFF.

This clonotype appeared a few times. This sequence joins TRBV5-1 and TRBJ1-4; TRBD1 might be the D (5 bases). The CDR3 extends over 16 amino acids. Germline V gene lookup returns CDR1 SGHRS and CDR2 YFSETQ. Deletions cut 4 bases from V and 0 bases from J, with 13 bases between. The chain's CDR3 is CASSPQGPATNEKLFF. CDR3 bases: TGCGCCAGCAGCCCTCAGGGTCCCGCAACTAATGAAAAACTGTTTTTT. Complete variable domain (other parts from reference TRBV5-1 and TRBJ1-4): KAGVTQTPRYLIKTRGQQVTLSCSPISGHRSVSWYQQTPGQGLQFLFEYFSETQRNKGNFPGRFSGRQFSNSRSEMNVSTLELGDSALYLCASSPQGPATNEKLFFGSGTQLSVL.

The sample holds a few counts of this clonotype. V and J are TRBV20-1 and TRBJ1-1; D is ambiguous. Germline V lookup: CDR1 DFQATT, CDR2 SNEGSKA (reference sequence). There are 14 residues in the CDR3. Trimming removed 1 base at V and 0 bases at J, with 9 bases between. This chain's CDR3 is CSARGDNMNTEAFF. The CDR3 DNA reads TGCAGTGCTAGAGGAGACAACATGAACACTGAAGCTTTCTTT.

J is TRBJ2-3 and V is TRBV27; 7 bases are a match to TRBD1. The CDR3 runs 15 residues. The germline V gene has CDR1 MNHEY and CDR2 SMNVEV (reference sequence). The V segment lost 2 bases and the J segment 0 bases; nucleotides outside the gene matches: 2. The chain's CDR3 is CASSLDRDSTDTQYF. For the CDR3, the DNA is TGTGCCAGCAGTTTAGACAGGGATAGCACAGATACGCAGTATTTT.

J is TRBJ2-1 and V is TRBV4-1; weak D call: TRBD1 (6 bases). CDR3 length equals 15 residues. Trimming pared 4 bases from V and 9 bases from J, leaving 19 bases between. CDR1 is MGHRA, CDR2 YSYEKL, per germline. As DNA, the CDR3 is TGCGCCAGCAGCCGCCCAACAAGGGACATCGGTGAGCAGTTCTTC. This translates into CASSRPTRDIGEQFF.

In its sample, this clonotype is large. CDR3 nucleotides: TGCAGCGTCCTAGTTCGGAAATCCTACAATGAGCAGTTCTTC. This sequence encodes CSVLVRKSYNEQFF. This chain uses TRBV29-1 with TRBJ2-1, with D unclear. V lost 6 bases to trimming and J lost 1 base, with 13 bases between them. CDR3 size: 14 residues. Per the germline V gene, CDR1 is SQVTM and CDR2 is ANQGSEA.

The table lists this clonotype with a few counts. The V gene is TRBV20-1, the J gene TRBJ2-5; a possible D gene is TRBD2 (6 bases). This CDR3 is built from 13 residues. Trimming took 6 bases from V and 7 from J, leaving 18 bases between them. The germline gives CDR1 DFQATT, CDR2 SNEGSKA (reference sequence). CDR3 DNA sequence: TGCAGTGCAAACCGCCCCGCGGAGGGGACCCAGTACTTC. Its protein product is CSANRPAEGTQYF.

By share, this clonotype counts as medium-sized. The J gene is TRBJ1-6, the V gene TRBV19, with TRBD1 as a possible D gene (5 bases). V lost 0 bases and J 10 bases, leaving 13 bases between the germline ends. The CDR3 is 15 amino acids. The V gene's germline CDR1 is LNHDA and CDR2 SQIVND (reference sequence). CDR3 sequence reads: CASSIEGVQGSPLHF. The CDR3 coding sequence is TGTGCCAGTAGTATAGAGGGGGTACAAGGATCACCCCTCCACTTT.

In its sample, this clonotype is medium-sized (0.01 to 0.1%). The J gene is TRBJ1-2, the V gene TRBV30; D call uncertain. Germline lookup yields CDR1 GTSNPN and CDR2 SVGIG (reference sequence). This CDR3 is built from 15 residues. V shed 4 bases and J shed 4 bases, with 19 bases lying between them. The CDR3 is CAWTVSNWVPYGYTF. In DNA form, the CDR3 reads TGTGCCTGGACCGTCTCGAATTGGGTCCCCTATGGCTACACCTTC.

The chain carries TRBV4-3 and TRBJ1-2, with D possibly TRBD1 on 5 matching bases. CDR3 length: 15 amino acids. Germline loops: CDR1 LGHNA, CDR2 YSLEER. Trimming took off 0 bases at V and 5 bases at J, with 13 bases between the two ends. The CDR3 nucleotides read TGCGCCAGCAGCCAAGATACGGGGGGTACATATGGCTACACCTTC. Translation gives CASSQDTGGTYGYTF.

By sample fraction, this clonotype is medium-sized. The chain links TRBV19 to TRBJ1-1, with 7 positions matching TRBD1. The V segment lost 5 bases and the J segment 4 bases; nucleotides outside the gene matches: 10. The CDR3 has 15 amino acids. From germline, CDR1 is LNHDA and CDR2 SQIVND (reference sequence). CDR3 sequence: CASSPTGVSITEAFF. In DNA, the CDR3 is TGTGCCAGTAGTCCTACAGGGGTCAGTATCACTGAAGCTTTCTTT.

This clonotype rates as medium-sized (0.01 to 0.1%). V gene TRBV12-3 or TRBV12-4 combines with J gene TRBJ2-7, with 10 bases aligning to TRBD2. V trimming: 1 base; J trimming: 3 bases; junction bases outside the gene matches: 6. The CDR3 is made up of 16 amino acids. In nucleotides, the CDR3 is TGTGCCAGCAGTTTAGAACTAGCGGGGATCCGCTACGAGCAGTACTTC. Amino acid sequence: CASSLELAGIRYEQYF.

This clonotype showed up just a few times. The chain is built from TRBV5-1 and TRBJ2-7; D is ambiguous. Trimming cost V 2 bases and J 5 bases, with 14 bases left between them. CDR3 length: 14 amino acids. CDR1 and CDR2 (germline): SGHRS, YFSETQ. The CDR3, as DNA: TGCGCCAGCAGCTTAAGCTCTATTTCCAACGAGCAGTACTTC. Translation gives CASSLSSISNEQYF.

This clonotype has more than one count but fewer than ten. The chain recombines TRBV14 with TRBJ2-1; a weak D match, TRBD2 (7 bases). Germline lookup yields CDR1 SGHDN and CDR2 FVKESK. The CDR3 spans 15 residues. V was cut by 4 bases and J by 12 bases, with 22 bases left in between. Here the CDR3 reads CASSPQGRGPQGQFF. In DNA form, the CDR3 reads TGTGCCAGCAGCCCCCAAGGGCGGGGGCCACAGGGGCAGTTCTTC.